Listed here are 8 T cell receptor beta chains from one sample, sequenced in a study of TIL therapy for anti-PD-1-resistant metastatic lung cancer. This was the immunoSEQ v3 assay. The table came from immunoSEQ multiplex PCR; TCRdb's copy has only in-frame clones and leaves some out. The profile covers tens of thousands of clones, with about 80% appearing a single time and about 5% taken by the ten largest. Time point denoted: pre-treatment sample, taken before nivolumab and TIL therapy. Sample: blood, taken at baseline. The receptors were sampled from a woman between 30 and 85 years old with non-small cell lung cancer.

This clone was recorded once. The chain joins TRBV7-4 to TRBJ1-1, with D possibly being TRBD1 (5 bases). The CDR3 spans 17 residues. Between the trimmed V and J ends, which lost 1 base and 0 bases, there was a span of 15 bases. CDR1 and CDR2 (germline): SGHVT, SQSDAQ. The CDR3 bases are TGTGCCAGCAGCTTAGTGGGGCCGAACAGGATGAACACTGAAGCTTTCTTT. Its protein is CASSLVGPNRMNTEAFF.

The V gene is TRBV7-6, the J gene TRBJ2-5, with 8 bases that match TRBD1. The V gene's germline CDR1 is SGHVS and CDR2 FNYEAQ. With V trimmed by 1 base and J by 0 bases, 7 bases remained unmatched. The CDR3 sequence is 17 residues long. CDR3 DNA: TGTGCCAGCAGCTTAGACTTACGGACAGGGTACCAAGAGACCCAGTACTTC. Its translation: CASSLDLRTGYQETQYF.

V gene TRBV18 combines with J gene TRBJ1-2; D call uncertain. This CDR3 has 13 amino acids. Germline CDR1 reads KGHSH; CDR2 reads LQKENI. V was pared by 0 bases and J by 0 bases, with 2 bases between. CDR3 sequence reads: CASSPPTNYGYTF. The CDR3 nucleotides are TGTGCCAGCTCACCACCGACTAACTATGGCTACACCTTC. Looking up the rest from reference TRBV18 and TRBJ1-2 gives the full variable domain: NAGVMQNPRHLVRRRGQEARLRCSPMKGHSHVYWYRQLPEEGLKFMVYLQKENIIDESGMPKERFSAEFPKEGPSILRIQQVVRGDSAAYFCASSPPTNYGYTFGSGTRLTVV.

This chain connects TRBV11-3 to TRBJ2-3; D is possibly TRBD1 (5 bases). V was clipped by 0 bases and J by 4 bases, with 11 bases between them. The CDR3 has 15 amino acids. Germline values: CDR1 SGHNT, CDR2 YENEEA. CDR3 DNA: TGTGCCAGCAGCTTAGATCCGACAGAGGCAGATACGCAGTATTTT. It codes for CASSLDPTEADTQYF.

The chain employs TRBV19 and TRBJ2-5; perhaps TRBD2 as D (6 bases). The V gene lost 6 bases and the J gene lost 0 bases, with 11 bases spanning the gap. CDR1 and CDR2 (germline): LNHDA, SQIVND (reference sequence). The CDR3 spans 14 residues. In DNA form, the CDR3 reads TGTGCCAGTAGAAGGGGCGGGAACCAAGAGACCCAGTACTTC. Its protein is CASRRGGNQETQYF.

The chain combines TRBV4-3 with TRBJ1-2, with D possibly TRBD1 on 5 matching bases. The CDR3 runs 16 residues. Trimming pared 0 bases from V and 3 bases from J, leaving 14 bases between. The germline CDR1 and CDR2 sequences are LGHNA and YSLEER. The CDR3 coding sequence is TGCGCCAGCAGCCAAGACTTTCAGGGCTCGGACTATGGCTACACCTTC. It yields the protein CASSQDFQGSDYGYTF.

The chain is built from TRBV2 and TRBJ2-2; 7 positions agree with TRBD2. In germline, CDR1 is SNHLY, CDR2 FYNNEI. The V segment lost 6 bases and the J segment 5 bases; nucleotides outside the gene matches: 6. There are 14 residues in the CDR3. The CDR3 here is CASSGGRGTGELFF. The CDR3 coding sequence is TGTGCCAGCAGCGGGGGGAGGGGAACCGGGGAGCTGTTTTTT.

CDR3 DNA sequence: TGTGCCAGCTCACAACTGGGACAGGGGATAGATTCACCCCTCCACTTT. It encodes CASSQLGQGIDSPLHF. The rearrangement links TRBV18 to TRBJ1-6, with 10 bases identical to TRBD1. CDR3 length: 16 residues. Germline assignment: CDR1 KGHSH and CDR2 LQKENI. V lost 4 bases and J lost 8; bases outside the gene matches: 8.